The 25 T cell receptor beta chains listed next were all sequenced from one sample in a study of spatial heterogeneity in lung cancer (dated by TCRdb to about 2019). The time point label on this specimen signifies: sample taken at primary tumor resection. Without any cell sorting, TCR sequencing was performed on whole RNA extracted either from tumor and nontumor lung tissue or from cryopreserved PBMC samples. To prepare the library, 5' RACE was applied. TCRdb records NextSeq 500 as the sequencer. TCRdb reprocessed the public reads (quality trimming at Q25 with fastp, clone calling with MiXCR) and kept in-frame beta chains. Entries are consolidated by CDR3 protein sequence, retaining the most common genes and DNA. The sample profile shows more than 10,000 distinct CDR3 sequences; 4.5% to 6% of them were found once. The top ten clones comprise 25% to 30% of the sample. Source: PBMCs, taken at surgery. The receptors shown here come from a male donor with early-stage non-small cell lung cancer.

This clonotype is medium-sized in the sample. This sequence joins TRBV25-1 and TRBJ1-2, with no clear D. In germline, CDR1 is MGHDK, CDR2 SYGVNS. This CDR3 has 14 residues. V was cut by 2 bases and J by 4 bases, with 11 bases left in between. The CDR3 nucleotides read TGTGCCAGCAGTGAAGAAGGGCATGCCTATGGCTACACCTTC. Translation gives CASSEEGHAYGYTF.

Ten or more counts support this clonotype. The rearrangement uses TRBV30 and TRBJ1-1; 11 bases align to TRBD1. V was clipped by 4 bases and J by 6 bases; unmatched bases: 4. Germline lookup yields CDR1 GTSNPN and CDR2 SVGIG (reference sequence). This CDR3 spans 13 amino acids. This CDR3 reads CAWKGQGGAEAFF. CDR3 coding DNA: TGTGCCTGGAAGGGACAGGGGGGCGCTGAAGCTTTCTTT.

This clonotype was seen more than once but under ten times. The chain couples TRBV3-1 to TRBJ2-1, with D possibly called TRBD1 or TRBD2 (5 bases each). This CDR3 comprises 15 residues. V was pared by 4 bases and J by 6 bases, with 16 bases between. Germline V gene lookup returns CDR1 LGHDT and CDR2 YNNKEL (reference sequence). CDR3 loop: CASSLRGQGGNEQFF. The CDR3, as DNA: TGTGCCAGCAGCCTCCGAGGGCAGGGTGGCAATGAGCAGTTCTTC.

In this sample, this clonotype turned up many times. The genes are TRBV7-9 and TRBJ2-7; unclear D gene. This CDR3 region has 12 residues. Germline CDR1 and CDR2: SEHNR and FQNEAQ (reference sequence). V was cut by 3 bases and J by 4 bases, with 7 bases left in between. CDR3 in DNA: TGTGCCAGCAGCTTCGGGTTATACGAGCAGTACTTC. Its translation: CASSFGLYEQYF.

Many counts were recorded for this clonotype. This chain joins TRBV4-2 and TRBJ2-2; 10 bases are a match to TRBD2. V lost 3 bases, J lost 1 base, and 5 bases stayed unmatched. CDR1 is LGHNA, CDR2 YNFKEQ, per germline. The CDR3 length is 17 residues. The CDR3 nucleotides are TGTGCCAGCAGCCAGGTAGCGGGGGGATTGAACACCGGGGAGCTGTTTTTT. This translates into CASSQVAGGLNTGELFF.

This clonotype showed up many times. This chain connects TRBV28 to TRBJ1-4, with 7 bases that match TRBD1. This CDR3 has 16 residues. V lost 6 bases to trimming and J lost 4 bases; unmatched junction nucleotides: 11. Germline CDR1 is MDHEN and CDR2 is SYDVKM. The DNA for the CDR3 is TGTGCCAGCAGCGAACTAGGGACAGCTTTTAATGAAAAACTGTTTTTT. Translating gives CASSELGTAFNEKLFF.

This clonotype was found many times. The chain has TRBV14 and TRBJ2-3, with D tentatively TRBD1 or TRBD2 (5 bases each). CDR3 size: 14 residues. Trimming removed 1 base from V and 6 bases from J, with 11 bases in between. The germline gives CDR1 SGHDN, CDR2 FVKESK. This chain's CDR3 is CASSQGGSGDTQYF. DNA of the CDR3: TGTGCCAGCAGCCAAGGGGGGAGTGGCGATACGCAGTATTTT.

This rearrangement joins TRBV2 to TRBJ2-3; no reliable D call. V lost 5 bases, J lost 0 bases, and 15 bases lay in between. This CDR3 comprises 16 residues. CDR1 and CDR2 from the germline V gene are SNHLY and FYNNEI. DNA for the CDR3: TGTGCCAGCAGTCCTCGAACGGCGGCTAGCACAGATACGCAGTATTTT. The encoded protein is CASSPRTAASTDTQYF.

This clonotype was detected many times. J is TRBJ1-5 and V is TRBV3-1; TRBD1 matches at 7 bases. This CDR3 region has 15 residues. The V gene end was trimmed by 3 bases and the J gene end by 7 bases; junction bases not matched to a gene: 9. Germline V gene data show CDR1 as LGHDT and CDR2 as YNNKEL (reference sequence). The CDR3 here is CASSQGAGGNQPQHF. Here the CDR3 DNA reads TGTGCCAGCAGCCAGGGAGCAGGGGGGAACCAGCCCCAGCATTTT.

This clonotype appeared many times. The gene calls are TRBV28 and TRBJ1-1; a possible D gene is TRBD1 (5 bases). CDR3 size: 16 residues. Germline V CDR1 and CDR2: MDHEN, SYDVKM. V lost 5 bases and J lost 3, with 19 bases in between. The CDR3 protein is CASSLLARVMDTEAFF. Here the CDR3 DNA reads TGTGCCAGCAGTCTCCTGGCCAGGGTCATGGACACTGAAGCTTTCTTT.

At least ten counts were recorded for this clonotype. The chain recombines TRBV20-1 with TRBJ2-7, with 9 bases matching TRBD1. Germline CDR1 DFQATT, CDR2 SNEGSKA (reference sequence). J gave up 2 bases and V 0 bases, and 8 bases lay outside the gene matches. The CDR3 spans 16 residues. CDR3 DNA: TGCAGTGCTAGAGATTTTTTGGGACAGGGTACCTACGAGCAGTACTTC. Its protein is CSARDFLGQGTYEQYF.

This clonotype is classed as medium-sized. The chain carries TRBV12-3 or TRBV12-4 and TRBJ2-7; TRBD1 matches 10 bases. The CDR3 loop spans 15 amino acids. V lost 5 bases and J lost 3; bases outside the gene matches: 7. The CDR3 region is CASSPGDRGGYEQYF. In DNA form, the CDR3 reads TGTGCCAGCAGTCCGGGGGACAGGGGTGGCTACGAGCAGTACTTC.

This clonotype is deemed medium-sized (0.01 to 0.1%). The chain couples TRBV3-1 to TRBJ2-1, with D hard to call. V gave up 0 bases and J gave up 4 bases, with 16 bases separating them. Germline V CDR1 and CDR2: LGHDT, YNNKEL (reference sequence). This CDR3 is built from 17 residues. The CDR3 sequence: CASSQDSASSWYNEQFF. For the CDR3, the DNA is TGTGCCAGCAGCCAAGATTCGGCCTCGAGCTGGTACAATGAGCAGTTCTTC.

This clonotype was picked up many times. The rearrangement uses TRBV28 and TRBJ2-4; the D call may be TRBD1 or TRBD2 (6 bases each). This CDR3 is 14 amino acids long. The germline V gene has CDR1 MDHEN and CDR2 SYDVKM. V dropped 3 bases and J dropped 4 bases, with 10 bases sitting between them. DNA of the CDR3: TGTGCCAGCAGTTTGGGGGGCTCGAAAAACATTCAGTACTTC. This gives the protein CASSLGGSKNIQYF.

This clonotype was detected many times. This chain connects TRBV5-1 to TRBJ1-1, with no clear D. V was shortened by 1 base and J by 0 bases, with 19 bases between the two germline ends. This CDR3 spans 18 amino acids. Germline-derived CDR1 and CDR2 are SGHRS and YFSETQ. The CDR3 loop is CASSLFALTETLNTEAFF. As DNA, the CDR3 is TGCGCCAGCAGCTTGTTTGCCCTGACCGAAACATTGAACACTGAAGCTTTCTTT.

Ten or more counts support this clonotype. The chain combines TRBV28 with TRBJ1-1; D is uncertain. The CDR3 runs 11 residues. Trimming stripped 6 bases from V and 2 bases from J, with 4 bases between. The germline V gene has CDR1 MDHEN and CDR2 SYDVKM. The CDR3 coding sequence is TGTGCCAGCAGCTTTAACACTGAAGCTTTCTTT. Translation: CASSFNTEAFF. The full variable domain, rest sourced from reference TRBV28 and TRBJ1-1, is DVKVTQSSRYLVKRTGEKVFLECVQDMDHENMFWYRQDPGLGLRLIYFSYDVKMKEKGDIPEGYSVSREKKERFSLILESASTNQTSMYLCASSFNTEAFFGQGTRLTVV.

This clonotype has more than one count but fewer than ten. The chain joins TRBV7-7 to TRBJ2-3, with D uncertain. Germline V gene lookup returns CDR1 SSHAT and CDR2 FNYEAQ (reference sequence). CDR3 length: 13 residues. V lost 2 bases and J 4 bases, leaving 7 bases between the germline ends. Written as DNA, the CDR3 is TGTGCCAGCAGCTTAAGCCAGGCAGATACGCAGTATTTT. This translates into CASSLSQADTQYF.

Only a few counts were recorded for this clonotype. J is TRBJ2-7 and V is TRBV20-1, with D maybe TRBD2 (5 bases). This CDR3 contains 14 residues. CDR1 DFQATT and CDR2 SNEGSKA come from the germline V gene (reference sequence). V lost 5 bases to trimming and J lost 0 bases, with 14 bases between them. CDR3: CSAFPQTSSYEQYF. The CDR3 DNA follows: TGCAGTGCTTTCCCCCAAACTAGCTCCTACGAGCAGTACTTC.

The chain is built from TRBV20-1 and TRBJ2-5; D might be TRBD1 (6 bases). V was trimmed by 6 bases and J by 5 bases, leaving 16 bases between them. CDR3 length equals 13 residues. Germline V gene sequence: CDR1 DFQATT, CDR2 SNEGSKA (reference sequence). As DNA, the CDR3 is TGCAGTGCCCCGGACAGCTTCCTCGAGACCCAGTACTTC. It encodes CSAPDSFLETQYF.

This clonotype is medium-sized (0.01 to 0.1%) within its sample. The genes are TRBV28 and TRBJ1-1; D is unresolved. V was clipped by 6 bases and J by 10 bases, with 12 bases between them. In germline, CDR1 is MDHEN, CDR2 SYDVKM. The CDR3 runs to 11 residues. CDR3 region: CASSLAPTAFF. As DNA, the CDR3 is TGTGCCAGCAGCTTGGCCCCGACAGCTTTCTTT.

J is TRBJ2-1 and V is TRBV28, with 13 positions matching TRBD2. Trimming at V came to 5 bases and at J to 8 bases, leaving 9 bases not matched to a gene. In germline, CDR1 is MDHEN, CDR2 SYDVKM. The CDR3 sequence is 16 residues long. CDR3 nucleotides: TGTGCCAGCAGTCTAGGACTAGCGGGGGTGGTCGATGAGCAGTTCTTC. Amino acid sequence: CASSLGLAGVVDEQFF. The full variable domain, with the rest looked up from reference TRBV28 and TRBJ2-1, is DVKVTQSSRYLVKRTGEKVFLECVQDMDHENMFWYRQDPGLGLRLIYFSYDVKMKEKGDIPEGYSVSREKKERFSLILESASTNQTSMYLCASSLGLAGVVDEQFFGPGTRLTVL.

This clonotype was detected ten times or more. The chain links TRBV20-1 to TRBJ2-7; D remains unclear. V was cut by 3 bases and J by 2 bases, with 8 bases left in between. This CDR3 is built from 12 residues. Germline CDR1 reads DFQATT; CDR2 reads SNEGSKA (reference sequence). CDR3 DNA: TGCAGTGCTAGTGGCAGCCCCTACGAGCAGTACTTC. The encoded protein is CSASGSPYEQYF.

This clonotype has at least ten counts. The V gene is TRBV20-1, the J gene TRBJ1-2; D gene unclear. Trimming removed 4 bases at V and 6 bases at J, with 6 bases between. Germline V lookup: CDR1 DFQATT, CDR2 SNEGSKA (reference sequence). The CDR3 has 10 amino acids. The CDR3 here is CSATENGYTF. The CDR3 bases are TGCAGTGCTACGGAGAATGGCTACACCTTC.

At least ten counts were recorded for this clonotype. The V gene is TRBV6-5, the J gene TRBJ2-7, with TRBD1 as a possible D gene (6 bases). The germline CDR1 and CDR2 sequences are MNHEY and SVGAGI. CDR3 length equals 14 residues. V gave up 5 bases and J gave up 0 bases, with 11 bases separating them. CDR3 loop: CASSQGISSYEQYF. CDR3 bases: TGTGCCAGCAGTCAGGGGATAAGCTCCTACGAGCAGTACTTC.

The chain combines TRBV29-1 with TRBJ2-1; maybe TRBD2 (6 bases). CDR3 length: 13 residues. The germline V gene encodes CDR1 SQVTM and CDR2 ANQGSEA. Trimming cost V 7 bases and J 7 bases, with 17 bases left between them. The DNA for the CDR3 is TGCAGCGCCCCGGGACTTTCCGATAATGAGCAGTTCTTC. It encodes CSAPGLSDNEQFF.